This TCR beta chain is drawn from a study of shared clonotypes between healthy human individuals (TCRdb year 2020). The study in broad terms: The cohort included a few men and a couple of women between 18 and 49 years of age. Libraries were prepared and TCR repertoires were sequenced by different laboratories using diverse techniques, in order to increase sequencing depth and limit assay-specific biases. Each donor's leukapheresis produced roughly between roughly 0.94 and 9.5 billion PBMCs. The study deeply sequenced blood TCR repertoires of 5 or 6 healthy adults to estimate repertoire size and the extent of clonotype sharing between individuals. The investigation overall reported the following: Pairwise subsampling led to the expectation that sequencing depth would affect the degree of clonotype sharing among donors. Sampling was limited to blood, and TCR repertoires in tissue likely differ from TCR repertoires in blood. The small number of donors limited the genetic and exposure-history diversity represented.

Based on the germline V gene, the CDR1 and CDR2 sequences are SGHTA and FQGNSA. V has 7 bases trimmed and J has 1 base trimmed; junction bases matching no gene number 7. The CDR3 contains 15 residues, cysteine and phenylalanine counted. Just the 45-base CDR3 DNA is kept, in frame starting at base 1. TCR CDR3 regions were amplified from genomic DNA by multiplex PCR using the deep immunoSEQ assay. Genomic DNA extracted from each cell subset was distributed evenly over all wells of several immunoSEQ 96-well plates, and each plate served as one replicate. For unsorted PBMC, 250 to 350 ng genomic DNA, equal to approximately 30,000 T cell genomes, was loaded into each replicate PCR. Unsorted PBMC genomic DNA was sequenced across ten immunoSEQ deep assay plates. The purified libraries were quantified using a Qubit 3.0 fluorometer, sized with a Bioanalyzer 2100, and then quantified again using the KAPA Library Quantification kit. A separate single-read 150-cycle Illumina NextSeq 550 flow cell was used to sequence each immunoSEQ 96-well plate. As for how the authors treated the data: The immunoSEQ output contained only junctional sequences without quality scores, so filtering could not match that applied to full-length reads. Sequences were annotated with PyIR, a Python wrapper for IgBLAST v1.9, using IMGT germline references to assign V/J genes and CDR3. Reads with weak V/J assignments (E-value above 1e-6), missing CDR3, stop codons, out-of-frame junctions, or ambiguous translated residues were removed. A V3J clonotype was defined by an identical inferred V gene, J gene, and CDR3 amino acid sequence. The percentage overlap between two repertoires was calculated by dividing the number of shared unique clonotypes by the size of the smaller repertoire. Three approaches were used to assess repertoire richness: RTK rarefaction, the Chao1 estimator, and Recon v2.1 estimates of unobserved clonotypes. The immuneACCESS repertoire file appears here via TCRdb, limited to in-frame rearrangements. These files lack a portion of the clones; in checked studies, under half of the deficit traces to unresolved V genes, and the cause of the others is not known. V and J calls and clone size are given by that table; D and trimming were obtained from the DNA. This sample has about 520,000 clones in its table, and about 84% of those were observed once. Approximately 12% of the sample rests with the top ten.

Concerning this clone itself: It has no known antigen specificity. No base quality values were provided; no much bigger clone lies one nucleotide off.

The donors were healthy, HIV-negative adults with no recently reported acute infections or vaccinations. All donors were Caucasian adults living in Nashville, Tennessee, USA. For unsorted samples, 85 million to 100 million PBMCs were counted, and genomic DNA was extracted using the QIAamp DNA Blood Mini kit. Blood was collected by leukapheresis, and PBMCs were isolated by Ficoll-Histopaque density gradient centrifugation and then cryopreserved in liquid nitrogen vapor phase. The source of this sequence is a woman aged 40 to 50 in good health. Some clones in this sample may be carry-over from other donors' samples. Sequencing input: PBMCs. The chain was built from TRBV7-2 and TRBJ2-3, with TRBD2 identical over 8 junction bases. In nucleotide form, the sequence is TGTGCCAGCAAGAAGCGGGAGTTGGGCACAGATACGCAGTATTTT. This is translated as CASKKRELGTDTQYF. Reference TRBV7-2 and TRBJ2-3 genes cover what lies past the CDR3, so the full variable domain is GAGVSQSPSNKVTEKGKDVELRCDPISGHTALYWYRQSLGQGLEFLIYFQGNSAPDKSGLPSDRFSAERTGGSVSTLTIQRTQQEDSAVYLCASKKRELGTDTQYFGPGTRLTVL.